Below are 22 T cell receptor beta chains sequenced from a single sample in a study of Tregs in tolerant kidney transplant recipients. The table came from immunoSEQ multiplex PCR; TCRdb's copy has only in-frame clones and leaves some out. The sample has about 18,000 clones; 65% to 90% are singletons. Sequencing used Tregs from blood. All receptors come from a human donor in good health.

V gene TRBV6-6 combines with J gene TRBJ2-4; possibly TRBD1 or TRBD2 for D (5 bases each). V lost 5 bases and J lost 9, with 23 bases in between. The CDR3 loop spans 16 amino acids. Germline-derived CDR1 and CDR2 are MNHNY and SVGAGI (reference sequence). CDR3 region: CASSGHRDPRRFIQYF. CDR3 sequence (DNA): TGTGCCAGCAGTGGCCACCGGGACCCCCGGAGGTTCATTCAGTACTTC.

V and J are TRBV21-1 and TRBJ2-7; TRBD2, as called in the table, went unchecked against the DNA. TRBV21-1 is labeled a pseudogene. The CDR3 runs 17 residues. Written as DNA, the CDR3 is TGTGCCAGCAGCAAAGTTAGTAGCGGCACTCGAAGGATCGAGCAGTACTTC. As protein: CASSKVSSGTRRIEQYF.

As concerns this clone: One end of the junction fails to match germline, which may point to a read error. The chain has TRBV6-6 and TRBJ2-7; TRBD2 matches at 7 bases. CDR1 MNHNY and CDR2 SVGAGI come from the germline V gene (reference sequence). CDR3 length: 14 residues. CDR3 sequence (DNA): TGTGCCAGCAGACCCGGTGGGCGGGGGACGATCTACAACTTC. Encoded protein: CASRPGGRGTIYNF.

The V and J genes are TRBV5-1 and TRBJ1-1; TRBD1 matches at 8 bases. The CDR3 has 15 amino acids. CDR1 is SGHRS, CDR2 YFSETQ, per germline. Trimming cost V 5 bases and J 2 bases; bases outside gene matches: 8. CDR3 residues: CASRETGAINTEAFF. Here the CDR3 DNA reads TGCGCCAGCAGGGAGACAGGGGCTATAAACACTGAAGCTTTCTTT.

CDR3 sequence reads: CASRSLSGWGGYTF. The CDR3 coding sequence is TGTGCCAGCAGATCCCTATCAGGGTGGGGTGGCTACACCTTC. The chain combines TRBV11-2 with TRBJ1-2; D perhaps matches TRBD1 (5 bases). V gave up 6 bases and J gave up 7 bases, with 18 bases separating them. This CDR3 is 14 amino acids long. Per germline, CDR1 SGHAT and CDR2 FQNNGV.

V gene TRBV7-9 combines with J gene TRBJ2-2; 7 bases map to TRBD1. Trimming cost V 1 base and J 6 bases; bases outside gene matches: 5. This CDR3 has 15 amino acids. Germline V gene lookup returns CDR1 SEHNR and CDR2 FQNEAQ (reference sequence). CDR3: CASSLEGAQSGELFF. The CDR3 DNA sequence: TGTGCCAGCAGCTTAGAGGGGGCGCAATCCGGGGAGCTGTTTTTT.

The rearrangement joins TRBV15 to TRBJ2-2; D unresolved. V shed 0 bases and J shed 6 bases, with 8 bases lying between them. CDR3 length: 14 amino acids. In germline, CDR1 is LNHNV, CDR2 YYDKDF (reference sequence). CDR3 in amino acids: CATSRDISAGELFF. The DNA for the CDR3 is TGTGCCACCAGCAGAGATATCAGCGCCGGGGAGCTGTTTTTT.

In its sample, this clone was seen once. CDR3 region: CASSLASLPIETQYF. The CDR3 bases are TGCGCCAGCAGCTTGGCATCGCTTCCGATCGAGACCCAGTACTTC. The chain carries TRBV5-1 and TRBJ2-5; no clear D. CDR1 is SGHRS, CDR2 YFSETQ, per germline. The CDR3 covers 15 residues. Between the trimmed V and J ends, which lost 0 bases and 5 bases, there was a span of 14 bases.

V and J are TRBV18 and TRBJ2-7; TRBD2 matches at 9 bases. V dropped 2 bases and J dropped 2; count of bases not matched to a gene: 4. This CDR3 is 15 amino acids long. Germline loops: CDR1 KGHSH, CDR2 LQKENI. The CDR3 protein is CASSPSREGPYEQYF. CDR3 DNA sequence: TGTGCCAGCTCACCATCGCGGGAGGGCCCCTACGAGCAGTACTTC. Filled out from reference TRBV18 and TRBJ2-7, the complete variable domain reads NAGVMQNPRHLVRRRGQEARLRCSPMKGHSHVYWYRQLPEEGLKFMVYLQKENIIDESGMPKERFSAEFPKEGPSILRIQQVVRGDSAAYFCASSPSREGPYEQYFGPGTRLTVT.

The chain's CDR3 is CASQPTGGADEQYF. In DNA, the CDR3 is TGTGCCAGCCAACCGACAGGGGGCGCGGACGAGCAGTACTTC. V and J are TRBV19 and TRBJ2-5; TRBD1 matches at 10 bases. The end of the DNA is better explained by TRBJ2-7, so the J call may be wrong. Per germline, CDR1 LNHDA and CDR2 SQIVND (reference sequence). The CDR3 loop spans 14 amino acids.

The J gene is TRBJ1-5, the V gene TRBV12-5; D is perhaps TRBD1 (5 bases). Between the trimmed V and J ends, which lost 2 bases and 9 bases, there was a span of 11 bases. Germline V gene sequence: CDR1 LGHNT, CDR2 FRNRAP. The CDR3 is made up of 13 amino acids. CDR3 amino acids: CASGLLSGGPQHF. The CDR3 nucleotides are TGTGCTAGTGGTTTGCTCTCTGGGGGGCCCCAGCATTTT.

The CDR3 is CASSPSGAPIGGYTF. CDR3 sequence (DNA): TGTGCCAGCAGCCCCTCCGGGGCTCCGATCGGTGGCTACACCTTC. The chain has TRBV9 and TRBJ1-2; the D gene is possibly TRBD1 (5 bases). Germline CDR1 is SGDLS and CDR2 is YYNGEE. CDR3 length: 15 amino acids. The ends were cut back, 4 bases at V and 7 bases at J, with 20 bases in the middle.

The rearrangement joins TRBV5-1 to TRBJ2-4; D unclear. The CDR3 runs 15 residues. Germline assignment: CDR1 SGHRS and CDR2 YFSETQ. V was trimmed by 0 bases and J by 0 bases, leaving 7 bases between them. The CDR3 loop reads CASSLGNLAKNIQYF. As DNA, the CDR3 is TGCGCCAGCAGCTTGGGAAACCTAGCCAAAAACATTCAGTACTTC.

V and J are TRBV7-9 and TRBJ1-1; no definite D call. The CDR3 extends over 13 amino acids. Per the germline V gene, CDR1 is SEHNR and CDR2 is FQNEAQ (reference sequence). Trimming took 2 bases from V and 1 from J, leaving 5 bases between them. The DNA for the CDR3 is TGTGCCAGCAGCTTAAGACAGAACACTGAAGCTTTCTTT. Its translation: CASSLRQNTEAFF.

This clone occurred a few times. V and J are TRBV30 and TRBJ2-5; TRBD2 aligns across 8 bases. CDR3 size: 14 residues. CDR1 is GTSNPN and CDR2 is SVGIG in the germline V gene (reference sequence). V lost 5 bases, J lost 4 bases, and 9 bases stayed unmatched. The CDR3 nucleotides are TGTGCCTGGCACGGGGGGGAGGTAGGAGAGACCCAGTACTTC. Translated, it gives CAWHGGEVGETQYF. Supplemented by reference TRBV30 and TRBJ2-5, the full variable domain reads SQTIHQWPATLVQPVGSPLSLECTVEGTSNPNLYWYRQAAGRGLQLLFYSVGIGQISSEVPQNLSASRPQDRQFILSSKKLLLSDSGFYLCAWHGGEVGETQYFGPGTRLLVL.

The V and J genes are TRBV4-1 and TRBJ2-1; a possible D gene is TRBD2 (5 bases). The CDR3 extends over 14 amino acids. V was trimmed by 2 bases and J by 7 bases, leaving 12 bases between them. Germline lookup yields CDR1 MGHRA and CDR2 YSYEKL. Here the CDR3 reads CASSQPLARNEQFF. The CDR3 coding sequence is TGCGCCAGCAGCCAACCCCTAGCCAGAAATGAGCAGTTCTTC.

The V gene is TRBV7-2, the J gene TRBJ1-3, with no clear D. Germline V gives CDR1 SGHTA, CDR2 FQGNSA. V gave up 7 bases and J gave up 2 bases, with 9 bases separating them. The CDR3 is 13 amino acids. The CDR3 loop is CASKRPTGNTIYF. Here the CDR3 DNA reads TGTGCCAGCAAGAGACCGACTGGAAACACCATATATTTT.

This clone was picked up a small number of times. The rearrangement joins TRBV15 to TRBJ2-7, with D tentatively TRBD1 or TRBD2 (6 bases each). Germline CDR1 is LNHNV and CDR2 is YYDKDF (reference sequence). V lost 6 bases, J lost 2 bases, and 14 bases lay in between. CDR3 length: 14 amino acids. Written as DNA, the CDR3 is TGTGCCACCAGGGAGGGGGACGGCCCCTACGAGCAGTACTTC. Protein sequence: CATREGDGPYEQYF.

This chain's CDR3 is CASSLGGNTEAFF. CDR3 coding DNA: TGCGCCAGCAGCTTGGGGGGGAACACTGAAGCTTTCTTT. The rearrangement joins TRBV5-1 to TRBJ1-1; D is undetermined. The CDR3 loop spans 13 amino acids. In germline, CDR1 is SGHRS, CDR2 YFSETQ. Between the trimmed V and J ends, which lost 0 bases and 1 base, there was a span of 4 bases.

This clone was observed a few times. This chain links TRBV7-2 with TRBJ2-2; 8 bases fit TRBD1. The CDR3 contains 15 residues. Germline loops: CDR1 SGHTA, CDR2 FQGNSA. J was trimmed by 4 bases and V by 5 bases; bases with no gene match: 6. The CDR3: CASSQGALGTGELFF. Here the CDR3 DNA reads TGTGCCAGCAGCCAGGGGGCGCTGGGCACCGGGGAGCTGTTTTTT.

The table lists this clone with a few counts. The gene calls are TRBV30 and TRBJ1-3; D is possibly TRBD1 (5 bases). This CDR3 is 15 amino acids long. With 3 bases removed from V and 0 bases from J, the gap between germline ends came to 12 bases. Per the germline V gene, CDR1 is GTSNPN and CDR2 is SVGIG (reference sequence). In nucleotides, the CDR3 is TGTGCCTGGAGAAAGGGGAGGTACTCTGGAAACACCATATATTTT. It codes for CAWRKGRYSGNTIYF.

The chain recombines TRBV6-5 with TRBJ1-2; perhaps TRBD1 as D (5 bases). The V gene lost 10 bases and the J gene lost 3 bases, with 12 bases spanning the gap. The CDR3 extends over 12 amino acids. Germline V gene sequence: CDR1 MNHEY, CDR2 SVGAGI. CDR3 amino acids: CATGFSHYGYTF. The CDR3 DNA reads TGTGCCACAGGGTTTTCCCACTATGGCTACACCTTC.